This T cell receptor (beta chain) was sequenced during a study of cytomegalovirus exposure and HLA in healthy donors. Study conclusions and caveats: According to an earlier analysis, most TCR beta V segments yielded productive rearrangements about 87% or about 30% of the time. For TCR beta chains, V- and J-gene trimming was later linked to a missense DCLRE1C variant. In a later analysis, fewer than 20,000 TCR beta sequences were associated with HLA alleles at 0.05 false discovery rate.

This CDR3 has 17 residues. Trimming at V came to 4 bases and at J to 0 bases, leaving 10 bases not matched to a gene. Germline V gives CDR1 GTSNPN, CDR2 SVGIG (reference sequence). The PCR employed 60 Vbeta primers together with 13 Jbeta primers. The data were produced by immunoSEQ multiplex PCR, yet TCRdb's version contains in-frame clones alone and is incomplete. The table includes about 83,000 clones, 70% to 75% detected once. To note about this clone: Its cognate antigen is unknown.

This clonotype was sampled from a man aged 55-75 years in good health and CMV-seronegative. The rearrangement uses TRBV30 and TRBJ1-3; 9 nucleotides match TRBD1. The sequenced sample was PBMCs. CDR3 protein: CAWKLTGQGASGNTIYF. Here the CDR3 DNA reads TGTGCCTGGAAATTAACGGGACAGGGCGCCTCTGGAAACACCATATATTTT.